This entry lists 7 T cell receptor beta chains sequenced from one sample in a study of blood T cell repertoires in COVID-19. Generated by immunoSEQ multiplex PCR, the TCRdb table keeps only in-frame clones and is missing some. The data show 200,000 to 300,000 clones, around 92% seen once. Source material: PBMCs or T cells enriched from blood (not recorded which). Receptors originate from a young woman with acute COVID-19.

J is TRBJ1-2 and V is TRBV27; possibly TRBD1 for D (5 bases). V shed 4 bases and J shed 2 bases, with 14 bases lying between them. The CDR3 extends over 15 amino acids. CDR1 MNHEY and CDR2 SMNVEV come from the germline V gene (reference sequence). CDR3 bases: TGTGCCAGCAGTTCTCAGGGTCTGGGGAACTATGGCTACACCTTC. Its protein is CASSSQGLGNYGYTF.

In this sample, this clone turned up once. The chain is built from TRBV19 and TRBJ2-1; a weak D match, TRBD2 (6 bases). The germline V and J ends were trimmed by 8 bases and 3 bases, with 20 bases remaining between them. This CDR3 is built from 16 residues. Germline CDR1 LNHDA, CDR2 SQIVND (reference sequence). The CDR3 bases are TGTGCCAGTCTGCCTGTAGGCGGGGAGTTCTACAATGAGCAGTTCTTC. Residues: CASLPVGGEFYNEQFF.

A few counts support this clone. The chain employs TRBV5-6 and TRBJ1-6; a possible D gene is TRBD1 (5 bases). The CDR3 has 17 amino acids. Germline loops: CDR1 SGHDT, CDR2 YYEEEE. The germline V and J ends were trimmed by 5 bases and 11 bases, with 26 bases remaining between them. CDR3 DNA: TGTGCCAGCAGTCAATTTTACCGATACAAGACAGATCCACCCCTCCACTTT. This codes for CASSQFYRYKTDPPLHF. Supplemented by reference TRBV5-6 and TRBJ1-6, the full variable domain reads DAGVTQSPTHLIKTRGQQVTLRCSPKSGHDTVSWYQQALGQGPQFIFQYYEEEERQRGNFPDRFSGHQFPNYSSELNVNALLLGDSALYLCASSQFYRYKTDPPLHFGNGTRLTVT.

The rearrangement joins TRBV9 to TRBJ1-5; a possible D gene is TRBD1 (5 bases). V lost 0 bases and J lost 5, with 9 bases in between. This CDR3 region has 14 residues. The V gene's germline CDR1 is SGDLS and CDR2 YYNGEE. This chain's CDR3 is CASSVAAGYQPQHF. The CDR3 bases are TGTGCCAGCAGCGTAGCGGCAGGGTATCAGCCCCAGCATTTT.

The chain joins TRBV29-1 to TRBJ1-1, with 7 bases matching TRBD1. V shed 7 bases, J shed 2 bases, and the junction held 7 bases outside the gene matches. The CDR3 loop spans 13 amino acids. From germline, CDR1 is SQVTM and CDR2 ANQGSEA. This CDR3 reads CSAVGTANTEAFF. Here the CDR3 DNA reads TGCAGCGCAGTAGGGACAGCCAACACTGAAGCTTTCTTT.

The CDR3 sequence: CASSHLKTQQGHEQYF. DNA of the CDR3: TGCGCCAGCAGCCATTTGAAGACCCAACAGGGTCACGAGCAGTACTTC. This chain joins TRBV4-1 and TRBJ2-7; tentatively, D is TRBD1 (6 bases). V lost 3 bases and J lost 5, with 20 bases in between. The CDR3 covers 16 residues. CDR1 and CDR2 from the germline V gene are MGHRA and YSYEKL.

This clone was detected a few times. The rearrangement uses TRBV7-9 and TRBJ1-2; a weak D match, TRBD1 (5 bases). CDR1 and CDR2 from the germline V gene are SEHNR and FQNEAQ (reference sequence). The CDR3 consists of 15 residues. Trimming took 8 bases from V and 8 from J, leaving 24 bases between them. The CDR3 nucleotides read TGTGCCAGCCCGGGGGGACTCCGCCCGGGTTTGGGCTACACCTTC. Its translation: CASPGGLRPGLGYTF.